The T cell receptor (beta chain) under discussion was sequenced for a study of blood T cell repertoires in COVID-19 (TCRdb year 2020). Describing the broader study: The collaborator samples originated in the United States, Italy and Spain and spanned the acute and convalescent phases of COVID-19. The repertoires were released in a freely available public database meant as a resource for research on the immune response to SARS-CoV-2. The dataset comprised deeply sampled blood TCRbeta repertoires from subjects exposed to, actively infected with, or recovered from COVID-19. Where available, HLA class I and class II types were obtained from metadata supplied by the sample provider rather than from assay-based typing. Nearly every sample came with metadata listing a de-identified subject ID, COVID-19 status, age in years and sex. The prospective study material was composed of cDNA or gDNA derived from T cells, B-cell-depleted T cells, or PBMCs. The samples were drawn from the first 160 participants of the ongoing ImmuneRACE study and from over 950 subjects provided by 6 global collaborators.

The CDR3 holds 13 amino acids from the cysteine to the phenylalanine. Only the CDR3 DNA is retained, 39 bases long and in frame from the first base. The CDR1 and CDR2 encoded by the germline V gene are MNHEY and SVGEGT. At the junction V is shortened by 5 bases and J by 4 bases, with 9 bases in between. One collaborating source in Seattle enrolled patients while the patients were actively infected and followed the patients over time throughout the course of disease. Collaborating institutions collected whole blood in K2EDTA tubes following their own protocols. For TCRbeta analysis, collaborator samples were shipped as frozen whole blood, as isolated PBMCs, or as DNA extracted from either sample type. Regarding this clone: No cognate antigen has been identified for it. Base-call qualities are not available, and no considerably larger clone is one nucleotide away.

TCRbeta CDR3 regions were amplified from genomic DNA by means of the immunoSEQ Assay, a bias-controlled multiplex PCR. From the authors' description of their analysis: The number of nucleated cells in each sample was estimated by amplification of reference gene primers within the assay. To quantify the absolute abundance of each unique TCRbeta CDR3 rearrangement, sequence reads were collapsed and filtered. For each sample, productive Simpson clonality was calculated as the square root of Simpson's diversity index over productive rearrangements. The source is immuneACCESS, and TCRdb retained only in-frame sequences with V and J called. Part of the clones is not carried over; for the studies checked, unresolved V genes explain less than half of this, and the remainder is unexplained. V, J and clone size were drawn from that table, and D and trimming were deduced from the DNA. Present in this sample are around 210,000 clones, approximately 85% of which were seen just once. The ten most abundant clones make up less than 6.5% of the sample.

Overall results and qualifications from the work: Clinical and demographic metadata were provided uncurated, with the amount varying by source and participant.

The chain is made from TRBV6-2 or TRBV6-3 and TRBJ1-5; no D gene can be assigned with confidence. The source material was peripheral blood. The sequence came from a middle-aged man with COVID-19, enrolled during active disease. The nucleotide sequence reads TGTGCCAGCAGTCCCCACGGGAATCAGCCCCAGCATTTT. Protein translation: CASSPHGNQPQHF.